This is a list of T cell receptor beta chains from one sample in a study of T cell changes during pregnancy in multiple sclerosis. Sequenced by immunoSEQ multiplex PCR; TCRdb stores in-frame clones only, minus some. This repertoire shows 38,000 or so clones, 94% found once; its top ten account for roughly 0.4%. Sequencing was performed on CD4+ T cells from peripheral blood mononuclear cells, taken in the second trimester of pregnancy. Source of these receptors: a female donor with multiple sclerosis, enrolled in a pregnancy study. Each CDR3 is given with its conserved first and last residue. A D gene is named only where the DNA matches it firmly. Rows may omit the clone size; those that give it use once, few, many or a size class.

d_gene	abundance	j_gene	v_gene	CDR3aa	CDR3nt
.	.	TRBJ2-2	TRBV19	CASSGGANTGELFF	TGTGCCAGTAGTGGAGGGGCGAACACCGGGGAGCTGTTTTTT
TRBD1	.	TRBJ2-5	TRBV10-3	CAISGDSRSQETQYF	TGTGCCATCAGTGGGGACAGCAGAAGTCAAGAGACCCAGTACTTC
TRBD1	.	TRBJ1-2	TRBV14	CASSPGQGGANYGYTF	TGTGCCAGCAGCCCGGGACAGGGGGGAGCTAACTATGGCTACACCTTC
TRBD1	.	TRBJ1-2	TRBV11-1	CASSLASGQGTADYGYTF	TGTGCCAGCAGCTTAGCCTCGGGACAGGGAACGGCCGACTATGGCTACACCTTC
TRBD2	.	TRBJ2-1	TRBV4-2	CASSQEGTSGGGDEQFF	TGTGCCAGCAGCCAAGAGGGAACTAGCGGGGGCGGGGATGAGCAGTTCTTC
TRBD1	.	TRBJ1-2	TRBV15	CATSQGAIGYTF	TGTGCCACCAGCCAGGGGGCTATAGGCTACACCTTC
.	.	TRBJ1-5	TRBV6-1	CASKQGHNQPQHF	TGTGCCAGCAAACAGGGTCACAATCAGCCCCAGCATTTT
.	once	TRBJ2-1	TRBV4-2	CASSPTRDEQFF	TGTGCCAGCAGCCCGACTAGGGATGAGCAGTTCTTC
TRBD2	.	TRBJ2-1	TRBV29-1	CSVDKRERGEQFF	TGCAGCGTTGATAAGCGGGAGAGGGGTGAGCAGTTCTTC
TRBD2	.	TRBJ2-5	TRBV27	CASSLSAWGRGGETQYF	TGTGCCAGCAGTTTATCGGCCTGGGGACGGGGGGGTGAGACCCAGTACTTC
TRBD1	.	TRBJ1-1	TRBV9	CASREDRGPEAFF	TGTGCCAGCAGAGAGGACAGGGGGCCTGAAGCTTTCTTT
TRBD1	.	TRBJ2-1	TRBV6-1	CASSEARDRALFF	TGTGCCAGCAGTGAAGCCCGGGACAGGGCTTTGTTCTTC
.	.	TRBJ1-3	TRBV10-3	CATRRQGNTIYF	TGTGCCACCCGGAGGCAAGGAAACACCATATATTTT
.	.	TRBJ2-5	TRBV5-4	CASSPSVGRQETQYF	TGTGCCAGCAGCCCTAGTGTGGGTCGGCAAGAGACCCAGTACTTC
TRBD1	.	TRBJ1-1	TRBV7-2	CASSLFPGARDRYYTEAFF	TGTGCCAGCAGCTTATTTCCGGGGGCACGGGACAGATACTACACTGAAGCTTTCTTT
TRBD2	.	TRBJ2-5	TRBV10-3	CAISESGGGTQYF	TGTGCCATCAGTGAGTCCGGGGGGGGGACCCAGTACTTC
TRBD2	.	TRBJ2-2	TRBV5-5	CASSLEGSGGNTGELFF	TGTGCCAGCAGCTTGGAGGGTAGCGGGGGGAACACCGGGGAGCTGTTTTTT
TRBD1	few	TRBJ2-5	TRBV29-1	CSVRQGLETQYF	TGCAGCGTTAGACAGGGGTTGGAGACCCAGTACTTC
TRBD2	.	TRBJ2-2	TRBV7-2	CASSLIAGNTGELFF	TGTGCCAGCAGCTTAATAGCGGGCAACACCGGGGAGCTGTTTTTT
.	.	TRBJ2-6	TRBV30	CAWSVGGAAPGANVLTF	TGTGCCTGGAGTGTCGGAGGGGCTGCTCCTGGGGCCAACGTCCTGACTTTC
.	.	TRBJ2-5	TRBV5-8	CASSFNAGPQETQYF	TGTGCCAGCAGCTTTAATGCGGGACCCCAAGAGACCCAGTACTTC
.	.	TRBJ1-3	TRBV7-3	CASSSTESGNTIYF	TGTGCCAGCAGCTCCACAGAATCTGGAAACACCATATATTTT
TRBD1	.	TRBJ1-6	TRBV30	CAWSLTLQGSPTPLHF	TGTGCCTGGAGTTTAACCCTACAGGGGAGTCCGACACCCCTCCACTTT
.	.	TRBJ2-1	TRBV5-1	CASSGGVKQFF	TGCGCCAGCAGCGGAGGGGTTAAGCAGTTCTTC
.	.	TRBJ2-3	TRBV5-1	CASSLVRAVSLTDTQYF	TGCGCCAGCAGCTTGGTCCGAGCGGTTTCCCTCACAGATACGCAGTATTTT
.	once	TRBJ2-3	TRBV6-5	CASSGGWTADTQYF	TGTGCCAGCAGTGGAGGATGGACAGCAGATACGCAGTATTTT
TRBD1	once	TRBJ2-1	TRBV6-5	CASSYAGQGFINEQFF	TGTGCCAGCAGTTACGCTGGACAGGGGTTTATCAATGAGCAGTTCTTC
TRBD1	.	TRBJ2-7	TRBV6-6	CASSYGGTGYEQYF	TGTGCCAGCAGTTACGGGGGGACAGGGTACGAGCAGTACTTC